The next 31 T cell receptor beta chains were all read from a single sample in a study of shared clonotypes between healthy human individuals. Assay: immunoSEQ multiplex PCR; the TCRdb copy retains only in-frame clones and omits some. Here the sample spans under 2.5 million clones, just under 95% being singletons. Sequenced input: naive CD4+ T cells from PBMCs. The subset here: CD45RA+ positively selected. The receptors originated from a man younger than 35 in good health. Some clones in this sample may be carry-over from other donors' samples.

The V call is TRBV6-1, the J call TRBJ1-5, with D perhaps matching TRBD1 (5 bases). Germline loops: CDR1 MNHNS, CDR2 SASEGT. This CDR3 is 14 amino acids long. V shed 6 bases and J shed 4 bases, with 13 bases lying between them. The CDR3 coding sequence is TGTGCCAGCAGAAGGACACAAGTGAATCAGCCCCAGCATTTT. Translated: CASRRTQVNQPQHF.

This chain connects TRBV19 to TRBJ2-5, with D perhaps TRBD2 (7 bases). With 6 bases removed from V and 5 bases from J, the gap between germline ends came to 19 bases. CDR1 is LNHDA, CDR2 SQIVND, per germline (reference sequence). This CDR3 contains 15 residues. Here the CDR3 reads CASRSLGGARETQYF. CDR3 nucleotides: TGTGCCAGTAGGTCGCTGGGGGGGGCGAGGGAGACCCAGTACTTC. Looking up the rest from reference TRBV19 and TRBJ2-5 gives the full variable domain: DGGITQSPKYLFRKEGQNVTLSCEQNLNHDAMYWYRQDPGQGLRLIYYSQIVNDFQKGDIAEGYSVSREKKESFPLTVTSAQKNPTAFYLCASRSLGGARETQYFGPGTRLLVL.

The rearrangement joins TRBV28 to TRBJ1-2; D unclear. Deletions cut 7 bases from V and 0 bases from J, with 15 bases between. The length of the CDR3 is 15 residues. Germline assignment: CDR1 MDHEN and CDR2 SYDVKM. In DNA form, the CDR3 reads TGTGCCAGCAATCAGGCCAAGCTACCTAACTATGGCTACACCTTC. Its protein product is CASNQAKLPNYGYTF.

The gene calls are TRBV5-6 and TRBJ2-3, with no clear D. Germline V gene data show CDR1 as SGHDT and CDR2 as YYEEEE. V was cut by 4 bases and J by 0 bases, with 15 bases left in between. The CDR3 loop spans 16 amino acids. DNA of the CDR3: TGTGCCAGCAGCGCCTTTACCGTAGGAAGCACAGATACGCAGTATTTT. This encodes CASSAFTVGSTDTQYF.

This chain uses TRBV5-1 with TRBJ2-7; 8 bases are shared with TRBD2. V lost 0 bases, J lost 5 bases, and 10 bases stayed unmatched. Per the germline V gene, CDR1 is SGHRS and CDR2 is YFSETQ. The CDR3 sequence is 16 residues long. The CDR3 is CASSLGVSGKVNEQYF. The CDR3 nucleotides read TGCGCCAGCAGCTTGGGGGTTAGCGGGAAAGTCAACGAGCAGTACTTC.

J is TRBJ2-1 and V is TRBV2, with TRBD2 identical over 9 bases. The CDR3 is 16 residues long. Germline V CDR1 and CDR2: SNHLY, FYNNEI. With V trimmed by 6 bases and J by 4 bases, 10 bases remained unmatched. This chain's CDR3 is CASSTRSSGRYNEQFF. The DNA of the CDR3 is TGTGCCAGCAGCACGCGGAGTAGCGGGAGATACAATGAGCAGTTCTTC.

V and J are TRBV7-3 and TRBJ2-1; 10 bases align to TRBD2. Per germline, CDR1 SGHTA and CDR2 FQGTGA. CDR3 length: 15 residues. Losses at the gene ends were 5 bases for V and 6 bases for J; bases not matched to a gene: 7. The CDR3 bases are TGTGCCAGCAGCCCCGCTAGCGGGGGTTTCAATGAGCAGTTCTTC. Amino acids: CASSPASGGFNEQFF.

V is TRBV27 and J is TRBJ1-1, with D perhaps matching TRBD1 (5 bases). The germline gives CDR1 MNHEY, CDR2 SMNVEV (reference sequence). V lost 6 bases, J lost 5 bases, and 25 bases lay in between. The length of the CDR3 is 17 residues. The CDR3 region is CASSSPGLLGGRTEAFF. The CDR3 DNA follows: TGTGCCAGCAGCTCACCGGGCCTACTGGGGGGGAGGACTGAAGCTTTCTTT.

The chain combines TRBV7-2 with TRBJ2-1; the D gene could be TRBD1 or TRBD2 (7 bases each). Germline V CDR1 and CDR2: SGHTA, FQGNSA. The CDR3 consists of 16 residues. Trimming took off 5 bases at V and 5 bases at J, with 19 bases between the two ends. The CDR3 reads CASSVRGGRLDNEQFF. CDR3 nucleotides: TGTGCCAGCAGCGTCAGGGGGGGGCGGCTAGACAATGAGCAGTTCTTC. The entire variable domain, with the rest obtained from reference TRBV7-2 and TRBJ2-1, is as follows: GAGVSQSPSNKVTEKGKDVELRCDPISGHTALYWYRQSLGQGLEFLIYFQGNSAPDKSGLPSDRFSAERTGGSVSTLTIQRTQQEDSAVYLCASSVRGGRLDNEQFFGPGTRLTVL.

The gene calls are TRBV9 and TRBJ2-1; TRBD2 agrees at 8 bases. Trimming cost V 1 base and J 4 bases; bases outside gene matches: 7. The CDR3 contains 16 residues. Germline V lookup: CDR1 SGDLS, CDR2 YYNGEE. CDR3 in DNA: TGTGCCAGCAGCGTATTCTCGACTAGCGAATACAATGAGCAGTTCTTC. Residues: CASSVFSTSEYNEQFF. Based on the CDR3 plus reference TRBV9 and TRBJ2-1, the full variable domain is DSGVTQTPKHLITATGQRVTLRCSPRSGDLSVYWYQQSLDQGLQFLIQYYNGEERAKGNILERFSAQQFPDLHSELNLSSLELGDSALYFCASSVFSTSEYNEQFFGPGTRLTVL.

The sample holds a few counts of this clone. The chain recombines TRBV5-6 with TRBJ1-2; TRBD1 matches 10 bases. The CDR3 is 14 amino acids. CDR1 is SGHDT, CDR2 YYEEEE, per germline. V trimming: 4 bases; J trimming: 7 bases; junction bases outside the gene matches: 7. The CDR3 here is CASSRDRGNGGYTF. The CDR3, as DNA: TGTGCCAGCAGCCGGGACAGGGGAAATGGTGGCTACACCTTC.

The chain recombines TRBV5-1 with TRBJ1-1, with D perhaps TRBD1 (6 bases). Germline assignment: CDR1 SGHRS and CDR2 YFSETQ. Trimming removed 6 bases at V and 4 bases at J, with 16 bases between. The CDR3 is made up of 14 amino acids. The CDR3 protein is CASKEAGDFTEAFF. CDR3 in DNA: TGCGCCAGCAAGGAAGCAGGGGACTTCACTGAAGCTTTCTTT.

The J gene is TRBJ1-2, the V gene TRBV27; the match to TRBD1 covers 8 bases. CDR3 length: 14 amino acids. V was clipped by 6 bases and J by 7 bases; unmatched bases: 10. Germline CDR1 is MNHEY and CDR2 is SMNVEV (reference sequence). CDR3 nucleotide sequence: TGTGCCAGCAGCCGCGGCAGGGGGCTTGCTGGCTACACCTTC. Translation: CASSRGRGLAGYTF.

The chain employs TRBV6-5 and TRBJ1-1, with 8 bases matching TRBD1. The germline gives CDR1 MNHEY, CDR2 SVGAGI. The CDR3 runs 14 residues. Losses at the gene ends were 8 bases for V and 1 base for J; bases not matched to a gene: 6. CDR3 coding DNA: TGTGCCAGCCGCCGGACAGGGAGGAACACTGAAGCTTTCTTT. Encoded protein: CASRRTGRNTEAFF.

The rearrangement uses TRBV5-1 and TRBJ2-7; 7 bases match TRBD1. J lost 6 bases, V lost 0 bases, and 6 bases had no gene match. The CDR3 is 14 residues long. Germline V gene lookup returns CDR1 SGHRS and CDR2 YFSETQ. The CDR3 nucleotides read TGCGCCAGCAGCTTGGGACAGGGCCGTGGCGAGCAGTACTTC. Protein sequence: CASSLGQGRGEQYF.

Here the CDR3 reads CASSSTRSFYEQYF. As DNA, the CDR3 is TGTGCCAGCAGCTCAACCCGGTCCTTCTACGAGCAGTACTTC. The genes are TRBV7-9 and TRBJ2-7; D remains unclear. The CDR3 contains 14 residues. The germline CDR1 and CDR2 sequences are SEHNR and FQNEAQ (reference sequence). The germline V and J ends were trimmed by 4 bases and 3 bases, with 13 bases remaining between them.

V usage is TRBV5-4 and J usage is TRBJ2-1; D is perhaps TRBD1 or TRBD2 (5 bases each). Germline CDR1 is SGHNT and CDR2 is YYREEE (reference sequence). Deletions cut 3 bases from V and 7 bases from J, with 8 bases between. CDR3 length equals 12 residues. The CDR3 loop is CASSWDANEQFF. CDR3 DNA: TGTGCCAGCAGCTGGGACGCGAATGAGCAGTTCTTC. The full variable domain, completed using reference TRBV5-4 and TRBJ2-1, is ETGVTQSPTHLIKTRGQQVTLRCSSQSGHNTVSWYQQALGQGPQFIFQYYREEENGRGNFPPRFSGLQFPNYSSELNVNALELDDSALYLCASSWDANEQFFGPGTRLTVL.

In the case of this clone: Other nucleotide sequences in the sample specify the same CDR3. The gene calls are TRBV9 and TRBJ1-5; no reliable D call. CDR1 SGDLS and CDR2 YYNGEE come from the germline V gene. The CDR3 runs 15 residues. Deletions cut 0 bases from V and 3 bases from J, with 10 bases between. CDR3 in DNA: TGTGCCAGCAGCGTAGGGCCAGGCCACAATCAGCCCCAGCATTTT. Its translation is CASSVGPGHNQPQHF.

The chain links TRBV28 to TRBJ1-4; a possible D gene is TRBD1 (5 bases). The length of the CDR3 is 14 residues. CDR1 is MDHEN and CDR2 is SYDVKM in the germline V gene. Between the trimmed V and J ends, which lost 5 bases and 7 bases, there was a span of 14 bases. DNA of the CDR3: TGTGCCAGCAGTCCCCATACAGGACTTGAAAAACTGTTTTTT. Amino acid sequence: CASSPHTGLEKLFF.

V and J are TRBV18 and TRBJ1-2; no clear D. In germline, CDR1 is KGHSH, CDR2 LQKENI. Trimming cost V 0 bases and J 5 bases, with 13 bases left between them. CDR3 size: 15 residues. The CDR3 region is CASSPPSAAPYGYTF. CDR3 nucleotides: TGTGCCAGCTCACCACCGTCAGCAGCTCCTTATGGCTACACCTTC.

The chain employs TRBV14 and TRBJ2-2, with 15 bases identical to TRBD2. The CDR3 is 18 amino acids. Germline values: CDR1 SGHDN, CDR2 FVKESK. V shed 4 bases, J shed 1 base, and the junction held 4 bases outside the gene matches. DNA of the CDR3: TGTGCCAGCAGCCCGGGACTAGCGGGAGGAAAGAACACCGGGGAGCTGTTTTTT. The encoded protein is CASSPGLAGGKNTGELFF.

CDR3 nucleotide sequence: TGTGCCAGCACACTAGCGGGAGGCCTCACAGATACGCAGTATTTT. This sequence encodes CASTLAGGLTDTQYF. The chain couples TRBV7-3 to TRBJ2-3; 12 bases match TRBD2. CDR1 is SGHTA and CDR2 is FQGTGA in the germline V gene. The CDR3 is made up of 15 amino acids. Unmatched junction bases numbered 4, after V lost 7 bases and J lost 2 bases.

The chain is built from TRBV10-3 and TRBJ1-5; D is unclear. The CDR3 contains 12 residues. The V end was cut by 10 bases, the J end by 4 bases, with 11 bases between. CDR1 is ENHRY, CDR2 SYGVKD, per germline. CDR3 protein: CATSGSNQPQHF. In nucleotides, the CDR3 is TGTGCCACGTCTGGTTCTAATCAGCCCCAGCATTTT.

The rearrangement joins TRBV2 to TRBJ2-2; 10 nucleotides agree with TRBD2. The CDR3 runs 14 residues. Trimming removed 11 bases from V and 4 bases from J; junction bases left unmatched: 7. Per germline, CDR1 SNHLY and CDR2 FYNNEI. This chain's CDR3 is CAGHSGRRTGELFF. In nucleotides, the CDR3 is TGTGCCGGCCATAGCGGGAGGCGCACCGGGGAGCTGTTTTTT.

This chain joins TRBV5-5 and TRBJ2-7, with 7 bases that match TRBD1. V gave up 0 bases and J gave up 1 base; unmatched junction bases: 4. Germline assignment: CDR1 SGHKS and CDR2 YYEKEE (reference sequence). This CDR3 is built from 15 residues. The CDR3 region is CASSLAPGQSYEQYF. The CDR3 region has the DNA TGTGCCAGCAGCTTGGCACCGGGACAGTCCTACGAGCAGTACTTC.

The V and J genes are TRBV5-1 and TRBJ2-6; unclear D gene. CDR3 length equals 14 residues. V shed 5 bases and J shed 0 bases, with 6 bases lying between them. Per the germline V gene, CDR1 is SGHRS and CDR2 is YFSETQ. In DNA form, the CDR3 reads TGCGCCAGCAGAACCACCTCTGGGGCCAACGTCCTGACTTTC. Translating gives CASRTTSGANVLTF.

V gene TRBV2 combines with J gene TRBJ2-5; TRBD1 agrees at 9 bases. This CDR3 has 13 residues. The V gene end was trimmed by 8 bases and the J gene end by 4 bases; junction bases not matched to a gene: 5. Germline-derived CDR1 and CDR2 are SNHLY and FYNNEI. As DNA, the CDR3 is TGTGCCAGCTGGGACAGGGTAAGAGAGACCCAGTACTTC. Encoded protein: CASWDRVRETQYF.

The V call is TRBV19, the J call TRBJ1-2; 7 bases are shared with TRBD1. V dropped 6 bases and J dropped 8; count of bases not matched to a gene: 6. The CDR3 runs 12 residues. Germline CDR1 and CDR2: LNHDA and SQIVND (reference sequence). The CDR3 DNA follows: TGTGCCAGTAGCTATCGACAGGGAGGCTACACCTTC. It is translated as CASSYRQGGYTF.

The J gene is TRBJ1-1, the V gene TRBV11-2, with 7 bases identical to TRBD1. The trim removed 3 bases at V and 4 bases at J, leaving 5 bases unmatched. The CDR3 sequence is 14 residues long. CDR1 and CDR2 from the germline V gene are SGHAT and FQNNGV. CDR3 sequence: CASSLTGRRTEAFF. In DNA form, the CDR3 reads TGTGCCAGCAGCTTGACAGGGAGGCGCACTGAAGCTTTCTTT.

The V call is TRBV2, the J call TRBJ2-5, with D unclear. Per the germline V gene, CDR1 is SNHLY and CDR2 is FYNNEI. This CDR3 has 14 residues. V lost 1 base and J lost 3, with 9 bases in between. The CDR3 DNA reads TGTGCCAGCAGTGAAGGGCACAGAAAAGAGACCCAGTACTTC. It is translated as CASSEGHRKETQYF.

V is TRBV27 and J is TRBJ2-1; the match to TRBD1 covers 8 bases. The CDR3 consists of 15 residues. CDR1 and CDR2 (germline): MNHEY, SMNVEV (reference sequence). With V trimmed by 3 bases and J by 4 bases, 5 bases remained unmatched. The CDR3 protein is CASSFRQGYYNEQFF. CDR3 bases: TGTGCCAGCAGTTTCAGACAGGGGTATTACAATGAGCAGTTCTTC.